The 27 T cell receptor beta chains below were found in one sample sequenced in a study of OX40 agonist ivuxolimab in advanced cancers. Sequencing was performed with immunoSEQ multiplex PCR; in TCRdb, only in-frame clones are kept and a portion is missing. The sample lists over 20,000 clones, more than 75% occurring once. The sequencing here drew on CD4+ or CD8+ T cells sorted from blood, taken in a trial of the OX40 agonist ivuxolimab. These TCRs come from an adult with an advanced solid tumor such as melanoma, head and neck, liver or kidney cancer.

Judged by abundance, this clone is medium-sized (0.01 to 0.1%). V and J are TRBV7-9 and TRBJ1-2; 11 nucleotides line up with TRBD1. CDR1 SEHNR and CDR2 FQNEAQ come from the germline V gene (reference sequence). Germline trimming cut 3 bases from V and 6 bases from J; bases unmatched to any gene: 9. CDR3 length: 16 residues. The CDR3 spells CASSLGQGEFWDGYTF. The DNA for the CDR3 is TGTGCCAGCAGCTTGGGACAGGGGGAATTTTGGGATGGCTACACCTTC.

V and J are TRBV5-1 and TRBJ2-7; 9 bases are shared with TRBD1. The V and J ends lost 3 bases and 2 bases, in that order; junction bases with no gene match: 18. Looked up from germline, CDR1 is SGHRS and CDR2 is YFSETQ. CDR3 length: 19 residues. The CDR3 is CASSSFFRDRAFFPYEQYF. The DNA of the CDR3 is TGCGCCAGCAGCTCCTTTTTCAGGGACAGGGCCTTTTTCCCCTACGAGCAGTACTTC.

J is TRBJ1-2 and V is TRBV2; 8 nucleotides align to TRBD1. Germline loops: CDR1 SNHLY, CDR2 FYNNEI. After removal of 6 bases from V and 5 bases from J, the junction contained 8 bases not matched to a gene. The CDR3 has 14 residues. CDR3 DNA sequence: TGTGCCAGCAGGGAGACAGGGGCCACATATGGCTACACCTTC. This encodes CASRETGATYGYTF.

The chain recombines TRBV4-2 with TRBJ2-2, with D hard to call. Germline CDR1 is LGHNA and CDR2 is YNFKEQ. Trimming took 1 base from V and 4 from J, leaving 1 base between them. The CDR3 loop spans 12 amino acids. CDR3 residues: CASSQATGELFF. The CDR3 DNA reads TGTGCCAGCAGCCAAGCCACCGGGGAGCTGTTTTTT.

This clone turned up a few times. The gene calls are TRBV27 and TRBJ2-7; D unclear. The CDR3 totals 13 residues. The germline V gene encodes CDR1 MNHEY and CDR2 SMNVEV (reference sequence). Trimming shortened V by 5 bases and J by 4 bases, and 12 bases separated the two germline ends. The CDR3, as DNA: TGTGCCAGCAGTCCCCCCAATGGTTACGAGCAGTACTTC. This encodes CASSPPNGYEQYF.

V is TRBV13 and J is TRBJ2-7; D ambiguous. This CDR3 has 12 amino acids. Trimming pared 2 bases from V and 12 bases from J, leaving 14 bases between. CDR1 and CDR2 from the germline V gene are PRHDT and FYEKMQ (reference sequence). The CDR3 protein is CASSLYRASLYF. CDR3 sequence (DNA): TGTGCCAGCAGCTTATACAGAGCCTCTCTGTACTTC.

This clone was seen once. The rearrangement joins TRBV5-1 to TRBJ2-7; D unresolved. V shed 1 base and J shed 2 bases, with 13 bases lying between them. The CDR3 contains 15 residues. Germline V CDR1 and CDR2: SGHRS, YFSETQ. CDR3 sequence: CASSLFLGVAYEQYF. The CDR3 DNA is TGCGCCAGCAGCTTGTTTTTAGGAGTAGCCTACGAGCAGTACTTC.

J is TRBJ2-5 and V is TRBV14; tentatively, D is TRBD2 (6 bases). CDR3 length: 14 residues. Per germline, CDR1 SGHDN and CDR2 FVKESK. Trimming stripped 3 bases from V and 4 bases from J, with 12 bases between. For the CDR3, the DNA is TGTGCCAGCAGCCAGTGGAGGGAACGAGAGACCCAGTACTTC. It codes for CASSQWRERETQYF.

This clone was seen only once. The chain joins TRBV7-9 to TRBJ2-7; maybe TRBD1 (6 bases). V gave up 3 bases and J gave up 3 bases, with 15 bases separating them. The CDR3 is 15 amino acids. Looked up from germline, CDR1 is SEHNR and CDR2 is FQNEAQ (reference sequence). In DNA form, the CDR3 reads TGTGCCAGCAGCTTGTCTGGTGCCAGGGGCTACGAGCAGTACTTC. Residues: CASSLSGARGYEQYF.

In this sample, this clone turned up a few times. The genes are TRBV28 and TRBJ1-5; D perhaps matches TRBD1 (5 bases). This CDR3 region has 17 residues. V lost 6 bases and J lost 2, with 20 bases in between. Germline lookup yields CDR1 MDHEN and CDR2 SYDVKM. In nucleotides, the CDR3 is TGTGCCAGCAGCCCGGTCGGGAAGGGGCTTGGCAATCAGCCCCAGCATTTT. Its translation: CASSPVGKGLGNQPQHF.

The J gene is TRBJ1-1, the V gene TRBV5-6; TRBD1 might be the D (6 bases). V lost 2 bases and J 4 bases, leaving 9 bases between the germline ends. Germline CDR1 reads SGHDT; CDR2 reads YYEEEE. This CDR3 has 13 residues. The CDR3 sequence is CASSFVGGTEAFF. In DNA form, the CDR3 reads TGTGCCAGCAGCTTCGTAGGGGGCACTGAAGCTTTCTTT.

The J gene is TRBJ2-7, the V gene TRBV6-5, with D hard to call. Germline V CDR1 and CDR2: MNHEY, SVGAGI. Deletions cut 2 bases from V and 1 base from J, with 9 bases between. The CDR3 is 14 residues long. CDR3 region: CASSYDWGSYEQYF. In DNA, the CDR3 is TGTGCCAGCAGTTACGATTGGGGATCCTACGAGCAGTACTTC.

The chain is built from TRBV30 and TRBJ2-5, with a tentative D call TRBD2 (6 bases). The germline V gene encodes CDR1 GTSNPN and CDR2 SVGIG (reference sequence). The CDR3 loop spans 13 amino acids. Deletions cut 0 bases from V and 5 bases from J, with 10 bases between. The CDR3 spells CAWSVYRGETQYF. The CDR3 nucleotides are TGTGCCTGGAGTGTTTATCGGGGGGAGACCCAGTACTTC.

The chain has TRBV28 and TRBJ2-1, with TRBD1 matching over 7 bases. This CDR3 contains 14 residues. V lost 6 bases to trimming and J lost 5 bases; unmatched junction nucleotides: 7. CDR1 MDHEN and CDR2 SYDVKM come from the germline V gene. The CDR3 loop reads CASSPMTGNNEQFF. For the CDR3, the DNA is TGTGCCAGCAGCCCGATGACAGGGAACAATGAGCAGTTCTTC.

This rearrangement joins TRBV7-6 to TRBJ2-1; TRBD2 aligns across 8 bases. In germline, CDR1 is SGHVS, CDR2 FNYEAQ. The CDR3 has 18 amino acids. Trimming at V came to 1 base and at J to 2 bases, leaving 10 bases not matched to a gene. The CDR3, as DNA: TGTGCCAGCAGCTTAGAAAGCGGGAGAGCCGATACCTACAATGAGCAGTTCTTC. Translated, it gives CASSLESGRADTYNEQFF.

V usage is TRBV10-1 and J usage is TRBJ1-4; D possibly corresponds to TRBD1 (5 bases). Deletions cut 3 bases from V and 0 bases from J, with 17 bases between. The CDR3 length is 18 residues. Germline V lookup: CDR1 WNHNN, CDR2 SYGVQD (reference sequence). The DNA of the CDR3 is TGCGCCAGCAGTGACCCCGGGTGGGACTCTGCAACTAATGAAAAACTGTTTTTT. Its translation is CASSDPGWDSATNEKLFF.

The rearrangement uses TRBV30 and TRBJ1-2; 7 bases line up with TRBD1. The CDR3 sequence is 16 residues long. Germline V lookup: CDR1 GTSNPN, CDR2 SVGIG (reference sequence). V lost 0 bases to trimming and J lost 1 base; unmatched junction nucleotides: 8. The CDR3 protein is CAWSVLRTGYNYGYTF. The CDR3 DNA follows: TGTGCCTGGAGTGTGTTAAGGACAGGATATAACTATGGCTACACCTTC.

This clone was seen just once. The J gene is TRBJ2-7, the V gene TRBV19, with D maybe TRBD1 (5 bases). Trimming pared 2 bases from V and 3 bases from J, leaving 14 bases between. CDR3 size: 15 residues. Germline V gene lookup returns CDR1 LNHDA and CDR2 SQIVND (reference sequence). The CDR3 loop reads CASSISSTADYEQYF. CDR3 DNA sequence: TGTGCCAGTAGTATATCTTCGACAGCAGACTACGAGCAGTACTTC.

V is TRBV19 and J is TRBJ1-5, with D possibly TRBD1 on 6 matching bases. The CDR3 length is 13 residues. Deletions cut 3 bases from V and 6 bases from J, with 9 bases between. Germline V gene sequence: CDR1 LNHDA, CDR2 SQIVND (reference sequence). The CDR3 loop is CASSMEGGQPQHF. CDR3 DNA: TGTGCCAGTAGTATGGAGGGGGGTCAGCCCCAGCATTTT.

This clone was counted a few times. The rearrangement links TRBV5-1 to TRBJ2-7, with D unresolved. The CDR3 covers 12 residues. CDR1 is SGHRS and CDR2 is YFSETQ in the germline V gene. Deletions cut 7 bases from V and 0 bases from J, with 8 bases between. CDR3: CASRISSYEQYF. CDR3 coding DNA: TGCGCCAGCCGGATCAGCTCCTACGAGCAGTACTTC.

This clone was picked up one time. This chain joins TRBV6-5 and TRBJ2-7; D call uncertain. Trimming shortened V by 6 bases and J by 6 bases, and 12 bases separated the two germline ends. The CDR3 has 12 amino acids. The V gene's germline CDR1 is MNHEY and CDR2 SVGAGI. CDR3 sequence: CASSFRWGEQYF. The CDR3 bases are TGTGCCAGCAGCTTCAGGTGGGGCGAGCAGTACTTC.

V usage is TRBV4-1 and J usage is TRBJ1-3, with 9 nucleotides matching TRBD1. Germline-derived CDR1 and CDR2 are MGHRA and YSYEKL. V lost 4 bases and J lost 4; bases outside the gene matches: 5. The CDR3 has 15 residues. The chain's CDR3 is CASSPWTGDGNTIYF. The CDR3, as DNA: TGCGCCAGCAGCCCGTGGACAGGGGACGGAAACACCATATATTTT.

This chain connects TRBV11-3 to TRBJ2-7; 8 nucleotides align to TRBD2. Germline loops: CDR1 SGHNT, CDR2 YENEEA. The CDR3 loop spans 15 amino acids. With V trimmed by 1 base and J by 2 bases, 4 bases remained unmatched. The CDR3 protein is CASSLVAGTAYEQYF. CDR3 nucleotide sequence: TGTGCCAGCAGCTTAGTAGCGGGGACCGCCTACGAGCAGTACTTC.

The rearrangement uses TRBV5-5 and TRBJ1-5; TRBD1 agrees at 11 bases. Germline-derived CDR1 and CDR2 are SGHKS and YYEKEE (reference sequence). Trimming took 3 bases from V and 6 from J; bases not matched to a gene: 8. The CDR3 is 16 residues long. The CDR3 spells CASSYVGQGASQPQHF. CDR3 coding DNA: TGTGCCAGCAGCTACGTAGGACAGGGGGCGAGTCAGCCCCAGCATTTT.

The CDR3 region has the DNA TGTGCCTGGAGTAACAGGGGTAGTGACGAGCAGTACTTC. Amino acids: CAWSNRGSDEQYF. The chain has TRBV30 and TRBJ2-7, with 7 bases lining up with TRBD1. CDR3 length: 13 amino acids. Germline-derived CDR1 and CDR2 are GTSNPN and SVGIG (reference sequence). V was pared by 2 bases and J by 5 bases, with 6 bases of the junction left unmatched. Together with reference TRBV30 and TRBJ2-7, the CDR3 gives the full variable domain: SQTIHQWPATLVQPVGSPLSLECTVEGTSNPNLYWYRQAAGRGLQLLFYSVGIGQISSEVPQNLSASRPQDRQFILSSKKLLLSDSGFYLCAWSNRGSDEQYFGPGTRLTVT.

The CDR3: CSVERGRNTGELFF. The CDR3 DNA reads TGCAGCGTTGAACGCGGGAGGAACACCGGGGAGCTGTTTTTT. J is TRBJ2-2 and V is TRBV29-1; 7 positions match TRBD2. CDR1 SQVTM and CDR2 ANQGSEA come from the germline V gene. The V and J ends lost 2 bases and 1 base, in that order; junction bases with no gene match: 1. The CDR3 runs to 14 residues.

This chain links TRBV5-4 with TRBJ2-7; 7 positions match TRBD1. The trim removed 0 bases at V and 7 bases at J, leaving 4 bases unmatched. Germline V gene data show CDR1 as SGHNT and CDR2 as YYREEE (reference sequence). The CDR3 runs to 13 residues. Here the CDR3 DNA reads TGTGCCAGCAGCTTGGGGCAGGGGGTAGAGCAGTACTTC. This encodes CASSLGQGVEQYF.